These 13 T cell receptor beta chains were all obtained from the same sample, sequenced in a study of response to subunit inactivated influenza vaccine. TCRdb recomputed calls from the RT-PCR reads with MiXCR, one row per CDR3 protein. The sample has about 570,000 distinct CDR3 sequences; around 11% are singletons. Another study also made use of these data, one on T cells expressing NK-cell markers. From that paper: For TCR beta, cDNA was produced by 5'RACE template switching with UMIs.

The specimen comprised PBMCs from blood, sampled on the day of vaccination. The receptors derive from a man aged 45 to 65 who received an inactivated influenza vaccine.

This sequence joins TRBV3-1 and TRBJ2-5; TRBD1 might be the D (6 bases). The V end was cut by 6 bases, the J end by 0 bases, with 14 bases between. Germline V gene sequence: CDR1 LGHDT, CDR2 YNNKEL (reference sequence). The CDR3 runs to 15 residues. DNA of the CDR3: TGTGCCAGCAGGAACAGGGCTCCCTACCAAGAGACCCAGTACTTC. Its protein product is CASRNRAPYQETQYF.

This clonotype came up a few times. V is TRBV5-8 and J is TRBJ2-2; weak D call: TRBD1 (7 bases). Per germline, CDR1 SGHTS and CDR2 YDEGEE. Trimming removed 4 bases at V and 3 bases at J, with 13 bases between. The CDR3 sequence is 15 residues long. The CDR3 DNA follows: TGTGCCAGCAGCACGGGACAGCGGGACACCGGGGAGCTGTTTTTT. Protein product: CASSTGQRDTGELFF.

There are many counts of this clonotype. The chain has TRBV4-3 and TRBJ1-2, with D perhaps TRBD1 (5 bases). The length of the CDR3 is 16 residues. Deletions cut 0 bases from V and 2 bases from J, with 13 bases between. Germline V gene data show CDR1 as LGHNA and CDR2 as YSLEER. The CDR3 DNA is TGCGCCAGCAGCCAAGAGGTACTCCAGGGAAACTATGGCTACACCTTC. It is translated as CASSQEVLQGNYGYTF.

The rearrangement joins TRBV20-1 to TRBJ2-1; D perhaps matches TRBD2 (6 bases). Germline V gene sequence: CDR1 DFQATT, CDR2 SNEGSKA (reference sequence). V was clipped by 3 bases and J by 0 bases, with 9 bases between them. The CDR3 runs 14 residues. This CDR3 is CSASGGNSYNEQFF. CDR3 DNA: TGCAGTGCTAGTGGCGGGAACTCCTACAATGAGCAGTTCTTC.

This clonotype came up a few times. The rearrangement joins TRBV6-5 to TRBJ2-5, with D possibly being TRBD1 or TRBD2 (5 bases each). Trimming took off 7 bases at V and 5 bases at J, with 17 bases between the two ends. CDR1 is MNHEY and CDR2 is SVGAGI in the germline V gene. The CDR3 is 14 residues long. The CDR3: CASMFGGAGETQYF. The CDR3, as DNA: TGTGCCAGCATGTTTGGGGGAGCAGGTGAGACCCAGTACTTC.

This rearrangement joins TRBV5-1 to TRBJ2-1, with D perhaps TRBD2 (5 bases). Trimming left V 0 bases short and J 0 bases short, with 13 bases between. Germline V gene data show CDR1 as SGHRS and CDR2 as YFSETQ. This CDR3 has 17 residues. The CDR3 nucleotides are TGCGCCAGCAGCTTGGCCACGGGGTATAGCTCCTACAATGAGCAGTTCTTC. Translated: CASSLATGYSSYNEQFF.

This clonotype appeared a few times. V is TRBV21-1 and J is TRBJ2-7. TRBV21-1 is listed as a pseudogene. The CDR3 extends over 15 amino acids. The CDR3, as DNA: TGTGCCAGCAGCAAAGAGAAAGATAACTACTACGAGCAGTACTTC. The encoded protein is CASSKEKDNYYEQYF.

This clonotype was found many times. The chain is built from TRBV4-1 and TRBJ2-2; the D gene is possibly TRBD1 (6 bases). The CDR3 has 15 amino acids. Germline V gene sequence: CDR1 MGHRA, CDR2 YSYEKL. Trimming removed 4 bases at V and 3 bases at J, with 12 bases between. CDR3 coding DNA: TGCGCCAGCAGCCTGGCAGGGGTGGACACCGGGGAGCTGTTTTTT. This sequence encodes CASSLAGVDTGELFF.

This clonotype has ten or more counts. CDR3 amino acids: CASSLGQNTDTQYF. In nucleotides, the CDR3 is TGTGCCAGCAGTCTGGGACAGAACACAGATACGCAGTATTTT. The rearrangement links TRBV2 to TRBJ2-3; 7 bases fit TRBD1. CDR1 and CDR2 from the germline V gene are SNHLY and FYNNEI. This CDR3 comprises 14 residues. V gave up 5 bases and J gave up 2 bases; unmatched junction bases: 4.

This clonotype was seen a few times. CDR3 loop: CASSQGGGRDEQFF. The CDR3 nucleotides are TGTGCCAGCAGCCAAGGGGGGGGCCGGGATGAGCAGTTCTTC. The chain links TRBV3-1 to TRBJ2-1; possibly TRBD2 for D (7 bases). The CDR3 sequence is 14 residues long. Germline CDR1 is LGHDT and CDR2 is YNNKEL (reference sequence). Trimming stripped 1 base from V and 8 bases from J, with 12 bases between.

This clonotype was seen only a few times. The chain employs TRBV2 and TRBJ2-1, with 8 bases identical to TRBD1. Trimming at V came to 7 bases and at J to 7 bases, leaving 9 bases not matched to a gene. The CDR3 has 14 amino acids. Looked up from germline, CDR1 is SNHLY and CDR2 is FYNNEI. The CDR3: CASIRQGRRNEQFF. The CDR3 DNA follows: TGTGCCAGCATAAGACAGGGGAGGAGAAATGAGCAGTTCTTC.

This clonotype was observed a handful of times. The V and J genes are TRBV9 and TRBJ2-2; maybe TRBD1 (5 bases). Germline V gives CDR1 SGDLS, CDR2 YYNGEE. The ends were cut back, 0 bases at V and 8 bases at J, with 11 bases in the middle. The CDR3 runs 14 residues. The CDR3 DNA reads as TGTGCCAGCAGCGTAGAGGCAGGGCAGGGGGAGCTGTTTTTT. Encoded protein: CASSVEAGQGELFF.

The chain combines TRBV6-1 with TRBJ2-7; TRBD2 aligns across 9 bases. Germline V gene lookup returns CDR1 MNHNS and CDR2 SASEGT. Trimming at V came to 6 bases and at J to 1 base, leaving 4 bases not matched to a gene. The CDR3 covers 14 residues. CDR3 residues: CASRTSGRSYEQYF. CDR3 nucleotide sequence: TGTGCCAGCAGAACTAGCGGGCGGTCCTACGAGCAGTACTTC.